The clone carrying this T cell receptor beta chain came up a few times. Its target is not known. CDR1 and CDR2 (germline): GTSNPN, SVGIG (reference sequence). Trimming shortened V by 2 bases and J by 2 bases, and 10 bases separated the two germline ends. The CDR3 is made up of 14 amino acids. The sample comes from a study of pediatric ulcerative colitis. Study-wide results and limits: No controls had the two rectal clonotypes shared by ulcerative colitis patients. Rectal repertoires separated controls, mild-moderate and acute severe colitis.

Samples were sequenced at Survey level, maximum 500,000 reads. Clones were read by immunoSEQ multiplex PCR, and TCRdb kept only the in-frame ones, dropping some. The sample yields about 14,000 clones, approximately 90% seen once. Sequencing used blood. This sequence originates from a boy younger than 18 with moderate ulcerative colitis. The chain joins TRBV30 to TRBJ1-5; D is uncertain. The CDR3 here is CAWSRTIGNQPQHF. Written as DNA, the CDR3 is TGTGCCTGGAGTCGGACCATAGGCAATCAGCCCCAGCATTTT.